One and the same sample provided the 26 T cell receptor beta chains below, sequenced in a study of control samples from healthy donors and cancer patients. Here immunoSEQ multiplex PCR was the method, and the copy in TCRdb shows in-frame clones only, minus some. The table shows 60,000 to 80,000 clones, with roughly 87% occurring only once. The sample consisted of blood. Receptor source: a woman between 45 and 60 years old in good health.

In its sample, this clone was seen a few times. This chain links TRBV7-8 with TRBJ2-5; maybe TRBD2 (5 bases). Germline lookup yields CDR1 SGHVS and CDR2 FQNEAQ. CDR3 length: 15 amino acids. V was trimmed by 2 bases and J by 5 bases, leaving 15 bases between them. CDR3 sequence: CASSLNSARRETQYF. CDR3 nucleotides: TGTGCCAGCAGCTTAAATTCCGCTAGGAGGGAGACCCAGTACTTC.

V is TRBV19 and J is TRBJ1-1; weak D call: TRBD1 (6 bases). Germline CDR1 is LNHDA and CDR2 is SQIVND (reference sequence). Trimming removed 5 bases from V and 4 bases from J, with 14 bases in between. The CDR3 loop spans 14 amino acids. The CDR3 protein is CASSLGGGLTEAFF. CDR3 nucleotide sequence: TGTGCCAGTAGTTTAGGCGGGGGGCTCACTGAAGCTTTCTTT.

The genes are TRBV29-1 and TRBJ1-5, with D possibly being TRBD1 (6 bases). Trimming shortened V by 7 bases and J by 4 bases, and 14 bases separated the two germline ends. Germline CDR1 is SQVTM and CDR2 is ANQGSEA. The CDR3 has 13 amino acids. In DNA, the CDR3 is TGCAGCGCCCAAGAGGGGGGGAATCAGCCCCAGCATTTT. Amino acids: CSAQEGGNQPQHF. The variable domain in full, with the rest retrieved from reference TRBV29-1 and TRBJ1-5, is SAVISQKPSRDICQRGTSLTIQCQVDSQVTMMFWYRQQPGQSLTLIATANQGSEATYESGFVIDKFPISRPNLTFSTLTVSNMSPEDSSIYLCSAQEGGNQPQHFGDGTRLSIL.

The gene calls are TRBV11-2 and TRBJ2-7; TRBD2 matches 7 bases. Germline CDR1 reads SGHAT; CDR2 reads FQNNGV. The CDR3 has 15 residues. The trim removed 0 bases at V and 4 bases at J, leaving 6 bases unmatched. The CDR3 protein is CASSLDPLAVYEQYF. The CDR3 DNA reads TGTGCCAGCAGCTTAGATCCCCTAGCGGTTTACGAGCAGTACTTC. The variable domain in full, completed from reference TRBV11-2 and TRBJ2-7, reads EAGVAQSPRYKIIEKRQSVAFWCNPISGHATLYWYQQILGQGPKLLIQFQNNGVVDDSQLPKDRFSAERLKGVDSTLKIQPAKLEDSAVYLCASSLDPLAVYEQYFGPGTRLTVT.

The chain couples TRBV19 to TRBJ2-7, with 7 nucleotides matching TRBD2. V lost 3 bases, J lost 0 bases, and 2 bases stayed unmatched. CDR1 LNHDA and CDR2 SQIVND come from the germline V gene (reference sequence). The CDR3 length is 14 residues. The CDR3 sequence is CASSIGLDSYEQYF. CDR3 bases: TGTGCCAGTAGTATCGGACTAGACTCCTACGAGCAGTACTTC.

The chain recombines TRBV5-1 with TRBJ1-3; possibly TRBD1 for D (5 bases). The germline V gene encodes CDR1 SGHRS and CDR2 YFSETQ. This CDR3 is built from 16 residues. The V end was cut by 0 bases, the J end by 2 bases, with 12 bases between. CDR3 sequence (DNA): TGCGCCAGCAGCTTGGCGGGACGAAGCGCTGGAAACACCATATATTTT. This gives the protein CASSLAGRSAGNTIYF.

The V call is TRBV18, the J call TRBJ2-2, with unresolved D. Trimming took off 5 bases at V and 4 bases at J, with 2 bases between the two ends. The CDR3 spans 11 residues. The germline V gene encodes CDR1 KGHSH and CDR2 LQKENI. The CDR3 here is CASSSTGELFF. CDR3 nucleotide sequence: TGTGCCAGCTCAAGCACCGGGGAGCTGTTTTTT.

The chain carries TRBV6-5 and TRBJ1-1; the D is unclear. CDR1 and CDR2 (germline): MNHEY, SVGAGI. CDR3 length: 14 amino acids. Trimming stripped 2 bases from V and 1 base from J, with 8 bases between. The CDR3 nucleotides read TGTGCCAGCAGTTACGATCGGGGGAACACTGAAGCTTTCTTT. Protein product: CASSYDRGNTEAFF.

The V and J genes are TRBV30 and TRBJ2-6; D is unresolved. V shed 2 bases and J shed 2 bases, with 4 bases lying between them. The CDR3 spans 13 residues. Germline loops: CDR1 GTSNPN, CDR2 SVGIG (reference sequence). The CDR3, as DNA: TGTGCCTGGAGTCACACTGGGGCCAACGTCCTGACTTTC. This encodes CAWSHTGANVLTF.

The chain employs TRBV2 and TRBJ1-5; D gene uncertain. The CDR3 is 12 amino acids. Germline-derived CDR1 and CDR2 are SNHLY and FYNNEI. V lost 1 base, J lost 7 bases, and 5 bases lay in between. This CDR3 reads CASSEVGQPQHF. CDR3 bases: TGTGCCAGCAGTGAAGTTGGACAGCCCCAGCATTTT.

The V and J genes are TRBV10-3 and TRBJ1-1; no definite D call. From germline, CDR1 is ENHRY and CDR2 SYGVKD. This CDR3 has 13 amino acids. The V and J ends lost 7 bases and 1 base respectively, with 10 bases between them. The CDR3 sequence: CAITERGNTEAFF. The CDR3 region has the DNA TGTGCCATCACCGAACGGGGGAACACTGAAGCTTTCTTT.

V gene TRBV3-1 (or the pseudogene TRBV3-2) combines with J gene TRBJ1-1; D is ambiguous. CDR1 LGHDT and CDR2 YNNKEL come from the germline V gene (reference sequence). The CDR3 has 13 amino acids. V dropped 0 bases and J dropped 6 bases, with 8 bases sitting between them. The CDR3 nucleotides read TGTGCCAGCAGCCAAGAGGTCAGTTCTGAAGCTTTCTTT. It yields the protein CASSQEVSSEAFF.

The chain joins TRBV19 to TRBJ2-5; the D gene is possibly TRBD2 (5 bases). The CDR3 totals 14 residues. Germline V lookup: CDR1 LNHDA, CDR2 SQIVND (reference sequence). The V end lost 6 bases, the J end lost 2 bases, and 13 bases lay between the germline ends. In nucleotides, the CDR3 is TGTGCCAGTAGGCCCCTGGGCGGGCAAGAGACCCAGTACTTC. Its protein product is CASRPLGGQETQYF.

V usage is TRBV28 and J usage is TRBJ1-5; TRBD1 might be the D (5 bases). This CDR3 region has 14 residues. Germline V gene sequence: CDR1 MDHEN, CDR2 SYDVKM. V was clipped by 2 bases and J by 7 bases, with 12 bases between them. The CDR3 sequence: CASSLAGGTQPQHF. CDR3 sequence (DNA): TGTGCCAGCAGTTTAGCCGGGGGGACCCAGCCCCAGCATTTT.

The CDR3 sequence is CAIARGEQYF. The CDR3 DNA is TGTGCCATAGCCCGGGGAGAGCAGTACTTC. The chain uses TRBV6-5 and TRBJ2-7; D perhaps matches TRBD2 (5 bases). This CDR3 is 10 amino acids long. CDR1 and CDR2 (germline): MNHEY, SVGAGI. V was shortened by 10 bases and J by 7 bases, with 11 bases between the two germline ends.

This clone was counted a single time. The CDR3 bases are TGCAGCGTTGAAAGTCTCACCCAAGCTTTCTTT. The encoded protein is CSVESLTQAFF. The chain joins TRBV29-1 to TRBJ1-1; D gene uncertain. The germline V gene encodes CDR1 SQVTM and CDR2 ANQGSEA. The CDR3 is made up of 11 amino acids. V was pared by 2 bases and J by 9 bases, with 10 bases between.

This clone has a single count. V is TRBV2 and J is TRBJ2-7; perhaps TRBD2 as D (5 bases). V lost 7 bases to trimming and J lost 2 bases, with 12 bases between them. Germline CDR1 reads SNHLY; CDR2 reads FYNNEI. There are 13 residues in the CDR3. CDR3 amino acids: CASTAEVPYEQYF. CDR3 nucleotides: TGTGCCAGCACTGCGGAGGTTCCCTACGAGCAGTACTTC.

The rearrangement uses TRBV6-2 or TRBV6-3 and TRBJ2-1; TRBD2 might be the D (6 bases). CDR1 is MNHEY and CDR2 is SVGEGT in the germline V gene. CDR3 length equals 16 residues. With 2 bases removed from V and 3 bases from J, the gap between germline ends came to 14 bases. CDR3: CASSYSLALRYNEQFF. CDR3 nucleotide sequence: TGTGCCAGCAGTTACAGCCTAGCGCTCCGCTACAATGAGCAGTTCTTC.

This chain links TRBV6-5 with TRBJ1-5; D uncertain. Trimming shortened V by 6 bases and J by 5 bases, and 11 bases separated the two germline ends. CDR1 and CDR2 from the germline V gene are MNHEY and SVGAGI. This CDR3 spans 13 amino acids. The CDR3 loop reads CASRISADQPQHF. Here the CDR3 DNA reads TGTGCCAGCAGAATATCGGCCGATCAGCCCCAGCATTTT.

The V gene is TRBV5-1, the J gene TRBJ2-7; 7 bases are shared with TRBD2. There are 13 residues in the CDR3. The J segment lost 3 bases and the V segment lost 6 bases, leaving 6 bases of the junction unmatched. Looked up from germline, CDR1 is SGHRS and CDR2 is YFSETQ. CDR3 DNA: TGCGCCAGCACATGGGACTATAACTACGAGCAGTACTTC. This sequence encodes CASTWDYNYEQYF.

The V and J genes are TRBV4-1 and TRBJ1-5; D call uncertain. V was shortened by 1 base and J by 0 bases, with 13 bases between the two germline ends. This CDR3 contains 17 residues. In germline, CDR1 is MGHRA, CDR2 YSYEKL. The chain's CDR3 is CASSQVDLGFSNQPQHF. CDR3 sequence (DNA): TGCGCCAGCAGCCAAGTCGATTTAGGTTTTAGCAATCAGCCCCAGCATTTT.

The V call is TRBV7-3, the J call TRBJ2-2; D unclear. Germline V gene sequence: CDR1 SGHTA, CDR2 FQGTGA. This CDR3 has 13 residues. Trimming took 5 bases from V and 1 from J, leaving 5 bases between them. CDR3 region: CASSPQNTGELFF. The CDR3 DNA sequence: TGTGCCAGCAGCCCCCAGAACACCGGGGAGCTGTTTTTT. The full variable domain, rest sourced from reference TRBV7-3 and TRBJ2-2, is GAGVSQTPSNKVTEKGKYVELRCDPISGHTALYWYRQSLGQGPEFLIYFQGTGAADDSGLPNDRFFAVRPEGSVSTLKIQRTERGDSAVYLCASSPQNTGELFFGEGSRLTVL.

The chain is built from TRBV27 and TRBJ2-1; D not resolved. The CDR3 contains 15 residues. Trimming removed 4 bases at V and 3 bases at J, with 13 bases between. Per germline, CDR1 MNHEY and CDR2 SMNVEV (reference sequence). This CDR3 reads CASSSDDPNYNEQFF. CDR3 coding DNA: TGTGCCAGCAGTTCCGACGACCCGAACTACAATGAGCAGTTCTTC.

The V call is TRBV3-1 (or the pseudogene TRBV3-2), the J call TRBJ1-1; 7 nucleotides match TRBD1. The germline gives CDR1 LGHDT, CDR2 YNNKEL (reference sequence). The CDR3 spans 14 residues. Trimming took 5 bases from V and 1 from J; bases not matched to a gene: 4. Written as DNA, the CDR3 is TGTGCCAGCAGCACCAGACAGGGGAACACTGAAGCTTTCTTT. Translating it yields CASSTRQGNTEAFF.

This clone was found once. This chain connects TRBV11-2 to TRBJ2-5; D is possibly TRBD1 or TRBD2 (5 bases each). CDR3 length: 13 amino acids. V was cut by 5 bases and J by 1 base, with 8 bases left in between. Germline lookup yields CDR1 SGHAT and CDR2 FQNNGV. The CDR3 sequence: CASSRGPQETQYF. DNA of the CDR3: TGTGCCAGCAGCCGGGGCCCCCAAGAGACCCAGTACTTC.

V is TRBV27 and J is TRBJ2-2; 10 nucleotides match TRBD2. Germline V CDR1 and CDR2: MNHEY, SMNVEV (reference sequence). V lost 6 bases, J lost 4 bases, and 8 bases stayed unmatched. The CDR3 spans 16 residues. CDR3 sequence: CASSPSGTSVTGELFF. The CDR3, as DNA: TGTGCCAGCAGCCCCTCAGGGACTAGCGTCACCGGGGAGCTGTTTTTT.